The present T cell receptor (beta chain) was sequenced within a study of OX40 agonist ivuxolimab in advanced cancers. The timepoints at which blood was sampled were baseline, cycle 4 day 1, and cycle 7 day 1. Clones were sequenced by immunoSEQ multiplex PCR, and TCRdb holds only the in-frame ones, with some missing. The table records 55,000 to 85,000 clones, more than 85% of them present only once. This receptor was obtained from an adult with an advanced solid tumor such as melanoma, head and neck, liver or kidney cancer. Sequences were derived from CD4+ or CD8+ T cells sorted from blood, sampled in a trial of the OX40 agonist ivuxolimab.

The CDR3 reads CASSESPSGNTIYF. CDR3 nucleotide sequence: TGTGCCAGCAGTGAATCCCCCTCTGGAAACACCATATATTTT. V gene TRBV25-1 combines with J gene TRBJ1-3; D uncertain. Between the trimmed V and J ends, which lost 1 base and 0 bases, there was a span of 4 bases. Germline CDR1 MGHDK, CDR2 SYGVNS. CDR3 size: 14 residues.